This passage covers 5 T cell receptor beta chains from one sample sequenced in a study of T cells in Graves' hyperthyroidism and ophthalmopathy. TCR beta CDR3 region amplification was performed from RNA transcripts. First-round RT-PCR targeting the TCR CDR3 was performed with the HTBI primer set. One entry per CDR3 protein, called by TCRdb with MiXCR from the multiplex PCR reads. In the table there are roughly 400,000 distinct CDR3 sequences, more than 12% of which are singletons. Specimen: blood. These receptors were obtained from a man aged 45-65 years with Graves' ophthalmopathy.

As regards this clonotype: A much larger clone differs by one base, so this may be a read error. The chain recombines TRBV18 with TRBJ2-1; TRBD2 matches 9 bases. V lost 1 base, J lost 7 bases, and 11 bases stayed unmatched. The CDR3 sequence is 17 residues long. Germline V lookup: CDR1 KGHSH, CDR2 LQKENI. In DNA form, the CDR3 reads TGTGCCAGCTCACCACGAGGCGGACTAGCGAGAGCTAATGAGCAGTTCTTC. Amino acid sequence: CASSPRGGLARANEQFF. Full variable domain (remainder filled in from reference TRBV18 and TRBJ2-1): NAGVMQNPRHLVRRRGQEARLRCSPMKGHSHVYWYRQLPEEGLKFMVYLQKENIIDESGMPKERFSAEFPKEGPSILRIQQVVRGDSAAYFCASSPRGGLARANEQFFGPGTRLTVL.

The rearrangement joins TRBV19 to TRBJ1-2, with 8 bases aligning to TRBD1. V was clipped by 6 bases and J by 4 bases; unmatched bases: 7. The CDR3 is 14 amino acids. Germline CDR1 LNHDA, CDR2 SQIVND (reference sequence). This CDR3 reads CASRQPGGGYGYTF. CDR3 DNA sequence: TGTGCCAGTAGACAACCAGGGGGCGGCTATGGCTACACCTTC.

This clonotype was counted ten times or more. The CDR3 region is CASTGTSGESQDEQFF. CDR3 nucleotide sequence: TGTGCCAGCACTGGGACTAGCGGAGAATCCCAGGATGAGCAGTTCTTC. The genes are TRBV12-3 or TRBV12-4 and TRBJ2-1; 11 bases match TRBD2. Losses at the gene ends were 7 bases for V and 8 bases for J; bases not matched to a gene: 13. The CDR3 covers 16 residues.

This clonotype occurred many times. The chain employs TRBV4-1 and TRBJ2-1; no clear D gene. CDR1 and CDR2 (germline): MGHRA, YSYEKL. Between the trimmed V and J ends, which lost 1 base and 4 bases, there was a span of 8 bases. The CDR3 runs 14 residues. This CDR3 is CASSQGWGYNEQFF. CDR3 bases: TGCGCCAGCAGCCAAGGATGGGGATACAATGAGCAGTTCTTC.

There are a few counts of this clonotype. The chain uses TRBV25-1 and TRBJ2-7; D unclear. The V gene lost 3 bases and the J gene lost 9 bases, with 12 bases spanning the gap. This CDR3 spans 12 amino acids. Germline V lookup: CDR1 MGHDK, CDR2 SYGVNS. The CDR3 coding sequence is TGTGCCAGCAGTGATGTTATAGCCGGGCAGTACTTC. Translation gives CASSDVIAGQYF.